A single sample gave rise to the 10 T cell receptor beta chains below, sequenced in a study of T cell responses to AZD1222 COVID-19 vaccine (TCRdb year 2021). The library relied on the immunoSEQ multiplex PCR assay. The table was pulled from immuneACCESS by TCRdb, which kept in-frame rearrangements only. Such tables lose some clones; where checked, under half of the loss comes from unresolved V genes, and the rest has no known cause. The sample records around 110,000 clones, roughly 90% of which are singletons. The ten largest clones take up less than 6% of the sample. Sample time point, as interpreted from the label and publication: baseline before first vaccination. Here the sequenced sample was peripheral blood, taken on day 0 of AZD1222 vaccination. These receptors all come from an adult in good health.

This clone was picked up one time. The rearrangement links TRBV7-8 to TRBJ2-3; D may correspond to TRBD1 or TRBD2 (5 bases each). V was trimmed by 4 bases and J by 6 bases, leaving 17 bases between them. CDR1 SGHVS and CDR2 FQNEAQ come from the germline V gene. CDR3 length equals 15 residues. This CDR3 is CASSSGARGGDTQYF. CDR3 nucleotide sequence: TGTGCCAGCAGCTCCGGGGCGCGAGGCGGGGATACGCAGTATTTT. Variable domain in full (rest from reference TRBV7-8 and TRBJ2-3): GAGVSQSPRYKVAKRGQDVALRCDPISGHVSLFWYQQALGQGPEFLTYFQNEAQLDKSGLPSDRFFAERPEGSVSTLKIQRTQQEDSAVYLCASSSGARGGDTQYFGPGTRLTVL.

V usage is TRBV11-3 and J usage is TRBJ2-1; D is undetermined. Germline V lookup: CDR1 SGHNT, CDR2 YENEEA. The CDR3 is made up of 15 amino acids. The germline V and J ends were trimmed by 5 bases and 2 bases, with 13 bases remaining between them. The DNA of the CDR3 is TGTGCCAGCAGCATTAAGGGTCAGGCCTACAATGAGCAGTTCTTC. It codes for CASSIKGQAYNEQFF.

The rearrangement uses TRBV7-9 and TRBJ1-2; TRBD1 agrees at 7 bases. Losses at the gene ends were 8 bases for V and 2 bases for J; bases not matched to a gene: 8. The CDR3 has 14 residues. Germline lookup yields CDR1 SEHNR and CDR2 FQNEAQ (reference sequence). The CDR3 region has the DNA TGTGCCAGCCCCGGGACAGCGGACAACTATGGCTACACCTTC. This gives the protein CASPGTADNYGYTF.

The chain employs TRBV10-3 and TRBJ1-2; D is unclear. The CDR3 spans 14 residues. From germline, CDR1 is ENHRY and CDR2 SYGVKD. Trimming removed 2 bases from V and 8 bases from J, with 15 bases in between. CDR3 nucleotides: TGTGCCATCAGTGAGGAAGGGCCCGGCGGCGGCTACACCTTC. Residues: CAISEEGPGGGYTF.

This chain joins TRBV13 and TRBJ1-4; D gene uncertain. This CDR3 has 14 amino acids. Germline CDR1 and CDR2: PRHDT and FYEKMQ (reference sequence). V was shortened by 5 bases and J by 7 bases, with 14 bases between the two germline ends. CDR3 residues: CASSPRGMSEKLFF. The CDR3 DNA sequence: TGTGCCAGCAGCCCGAGAGGTATGAGTGAAAAACTGTTTTTT.

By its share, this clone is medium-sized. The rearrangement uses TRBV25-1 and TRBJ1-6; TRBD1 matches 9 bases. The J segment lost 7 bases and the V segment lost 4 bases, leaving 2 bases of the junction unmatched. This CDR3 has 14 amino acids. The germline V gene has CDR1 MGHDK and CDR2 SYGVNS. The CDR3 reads CASSGGQGNSPLHF. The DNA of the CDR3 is TGTGCCAGCAGTGGAGGACAGGGGAATTCACCCCTCCACTTT.

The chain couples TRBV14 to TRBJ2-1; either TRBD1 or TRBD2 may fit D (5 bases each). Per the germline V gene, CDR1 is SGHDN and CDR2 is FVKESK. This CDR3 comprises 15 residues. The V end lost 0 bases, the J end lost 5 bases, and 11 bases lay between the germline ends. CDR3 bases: TGTGCCAGCAGCCAAGAACGGGGCAATCACAATGAGCAGTTCTTC. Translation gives CASSQERGNHNEQFF.

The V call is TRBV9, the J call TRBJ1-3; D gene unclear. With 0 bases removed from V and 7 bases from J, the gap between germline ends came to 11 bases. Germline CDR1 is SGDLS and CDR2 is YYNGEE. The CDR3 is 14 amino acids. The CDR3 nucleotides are TGTGCCAGCAGCGTAGCTTTAGGGATCAACACCATATATTTT. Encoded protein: CASSVALGINTIYF.

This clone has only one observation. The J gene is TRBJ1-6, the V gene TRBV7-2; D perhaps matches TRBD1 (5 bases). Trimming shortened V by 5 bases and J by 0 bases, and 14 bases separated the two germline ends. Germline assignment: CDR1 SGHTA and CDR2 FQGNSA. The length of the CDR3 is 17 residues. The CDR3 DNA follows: TGTGCCAGCAGCCATCCAGGGCTCAGCTCCTATAATTCACCCCTCCACTTT. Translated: CASSHPGLSSYNSPLHF.

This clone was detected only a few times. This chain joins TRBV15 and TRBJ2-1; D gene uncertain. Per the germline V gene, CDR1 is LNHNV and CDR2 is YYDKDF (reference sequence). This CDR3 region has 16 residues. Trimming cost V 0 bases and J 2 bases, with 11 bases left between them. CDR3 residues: CATSRDVGQAYNEQFF. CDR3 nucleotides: TGTGCCACCAGCAGAGATGTCGGGCAGGCCTACAATGAGCAGTTCTTC.